One and the same sample provided the 16 T cell receptor beta chains below, sequenced in a study of tumor-infiltrating lymphocytes in primary liver carcinoma. The study co-extracted DNA and RNA from 20-30 mg of unsorted bulk tissue. The investigators made TCR beta cDNA from about 510 ng total RNA, using a constant-region primer. For TCR beta, libraries were produced by three nested multiplex PCR rounds using slightly modified ARM-PCR. Researchers ran the first two PCR rounds for roughly 11 cycles each with TRBV1-TRBV30 forward primers and a C-beta reverse primer. TCRdb analysed the multiplex PCR reads with MiXCR anew, one entry per CDR3 protein. The sample records tens of thousands of distinct CDR3 sequences, approximately 72% being singletons. Sample: liver tumor tissue from sampling region 1. Indicated subset: tumor region T1, superior pole. These receptors originate from a man in his forties with primary liver carcinoma and hepatitis B virus infection.

The rearrangement links TRBV11-2 to TRBJ2-5; TRBD1 might be the D (5 bases). V was shortened by 9 bases and J by 2 bases, with 19 bases between the two germline ends. Germline CDR1 reads SGHAT; CDR2 reads FQNNGV. This CDR3 comprises 15 residues. For the CDR3, the DNA is TGTGCCAGTAGCCCCCGGAACAGGAGTCAAGAGACCCAGTACTTC. Translated: CASSPRNRSQETQYF.

This chain uses TRBV11-1 with TRBJ2-1; 7 nucleotides align to TRBD2. The V gene end was trimmed by 5 bases and the J gene end by 4 bases; junction bases not matched to a gene: 11. From germline, CDR1 is SGHAT and CDR2 FQDESV (reference sequence). CDR3 size: 16 residues. The CDR3 DNA sequence: TGTGCCAGCAGCCGCCAAACGGGAGGCGGATACAATGAGCAGTTCTTC. It encodes CASSRQTGGGYNEQFF.

Concerning this clonotype: A read error may produce the germline difference seen at one junction end. The gene calls are TRBV28 and TRBJ2-7, with D unresolved. This CDR3 is 13 amino acids long. Germline CDR1 is MDHEN and CDR2 is SYDVKM. The DNA of the CDR3 is TGTGCCTGCAGTTCAGGACGGATCTTCCAAGGGTACTTC. It yields the protein CACSSGRIFQGYF. Using reference TRBV28 and TRBJ2-7 for the parts outside the CDR3, the full variable domain is DVKVTQSSRYLVKRTGEKVFLECVQDMDHENMFWYRQDPGLGLRLIYFSYDVKMKEKGDIPEGYSVSREKKERFSLILESASTNQTSMYLCACSSGRIFQGYFGPGTRLTVT.

The gene calls are TRBV4-1 and TRBJ2-1, with D perhaps TRBD2 (5 bases). Germline assignment: CDR1 MGHRA and CDR2 YSYEKL. V lost 2 bases, J lost 10 bases, and 12 bases lay in between. The CDR3 consists of 13 residues. The CDR3 loop is CASSQTPPGEQFF. The CDR3, as DNA: TGCGCCAGCAGCCAAACCCCTCCGGGGGAGCAGTTCTTC.

As for this clonotype: The CDR3 end shows no conserved phenylalanine or tryptophan, and so a read error is likely. No DNA is shown, since the ends of the CDR3 on it are uncertain; the CDR3 is the one TCRdb lists. The chain has TRBV12-3 or TRBV12-4 and TRBJ1-4; the D call in the table, TRBD1, was not verified against the DNA. The CDR3 length equals 13 residues, ends included. The CDR3 loop is CASSSGARGRLFS.

A remark on this clonotype: The junction shows a germline mismatch at one end, possibly a read error. CDR3 coding DNA: TGTGCCAGCAGTTATAGCGACGGTCTAATGGCATATGAGCGGTTCTTC. Residues: CASSYSDGLMAYERFF. The gene calls are TRBV6-5 and TRBJ2-1; the D gene is possibly TRBD2 (5 bases). CDR3 length equals 16 residues. In germline, CDR1 is MNHEY, CDR2 SVGAGI.

The chain uses TRBV11-1 and TRBJ2-1; D might be TRBD2 (8 bases). The CDR3 runs to 15 residues. From germline, CDR1 is SGHAT and CDR2 FQDESV (reference sequence). V lost 7 bases, J lost 7 bases, and 20 bases lay in between. DNA for the CDR3: TGTGCCAGCACCAGGGGGAGCGGGAGTGAGAATGAGCAGTTCTTC. Translating gives CASTRGSGSENEQFF.

J is TRBJ2-5 and V is TRBV3-1; the match to TRBD2 covers 7 bases. Germline V CDR1 and CDR2: LGHDT, YNNKEL (reference sequence). This CDR3 has 15 amino acids. V gave up 4 bases and J gave up 5 bases; unmatched junction bases: 10. The CDR3 region is CASSPLGLSRETQYF. The CDR3 DNA is TGTGCCAGCAGCCCCCTGGGACTATCCCGTGAGACCCAGTACTTC.

This clonotype was observed a handful of times. This chain joins TRBV19 and TRBJ2-7; TRBD1 aligns across 12 bases. V dropped 6 bases and J dropped 5; count of bases not matched to a gene: 2. Germline CDR1 and CDR2: LNHDA and SQIVND (reference sequence). The CDR3 covers 13 residues. CDR3 in DNA: TGTGCCAGTAGGGGGACAGGGGGCCACGAGCAGTACTTC. It specifies CASRGTGGHEQYF.

Concerning this clonotype itself: A much larger clone sits a single nucleotide away, making a read error possible. The gene calls are TRBV5-5 and TRBJ2-1, with TRBD2 identical over 11 bases. CDR1 is SGHKS, CDR2 YYEKEE, per germline (reference sequence). CDR3 length equals 17 residues. This chain's CDR3 is CASSPVLAGALSDEQSF. As DNA, the CDR3 is TGTGCCAGCAGCCCGGTACTAGCGGGAGCCCTGAGCGATGAGCAGTCCTTC.

Concerning this clonotype: The CDR3 does not end in the conserved phenylalanine or tryptophan, so this is likely a read error. Written as DNA, the CDR3 is TGCGCCAGTAGCCTGGTTAGCGGGAGCACAGATACGCAGTATTTA. Encoded protein: CASSLVSGSTDTQYL. The V and J genes are TRBV5-1 and TRBJ2-3; 7 positions match TRBD2. The CDR3 spans 15 residues. Germline V gene data show CDR1 as SGHRS and CDR2 as YFSETQ. J lost 0 bases, V lost 8 bases, and 9 bases had no gene match.

The rearrangement uses TRBV28 and TRBJ2-3; TRBD1 or TRBD2 may be the D gene (6 bases each). The CDR3 spans 12 residues. The germline V gene encodes CDR1 MDHEN and CDR2 SYDVKM. The V and J ends lost 4 bases and 11 bases respectively, with 13 bases between them. As DNA, the CDR3 is TGTGCCAGCAGTTCCAGCGGAGGGGGGCAGTATTTT. Translated, it gives CASSSSGGGQYF. Filled out from reference TRBV28 and TRBJ2-3, the complete variable domain reads DVKVTQSSRYLVKRTGEKVFLECVQDMDHENMFWYRQDPGLGLRLIYFSYDVKMKEKGDIPEGYSVSREKKERFSLILESASTNQTSMYLCASSSSGGGQYFGPGTRLTVL.

V and J are TRBV28 and TRBJ2-7; tentative D call: TRBD1 (6 bases). Germline values: CDR1 MDHEN, CDR2 SYDVKM. This CDR3 region has 14 residues. The germline V and J ends were trimmed by 8 bases and 7 bases, with 21 bases remaining between them. CDR3 sequence (DNA): TGTGCCAGCCGGACGGGCCAGGGGTATTCGGAGCAGTACTTC. Protein: CASRTGQGYSEQYF.

The gene calls are TRBV29-1 and TRBJ2-3; 8 bases are shared with TRBD2. The CDR3 is 18 residues long. Per the germline V gene, CDR1 is SQVTM and CDR2 is ANQGSEA. With 7 bases clipped from V and 2 bases from J, the junction kept 20 bases outside the gene matches. Written as DNA, the CDR3 is TGCAGCGCTGGGCAGGCGCTAAGCGGGAGCGGCGCCACAGATACGCAGTATTTT. This encodes CSAGQALSGSGATDTQYF.

As for this clonotype: A much larger clonotype is one base distant, so this may be a read error. V usage is TRBV28 and J usage is TRBJ2-7; no definite D call. This CDR3 is built from 13 residues. Germline lookup yields CDR1 MDHEN and CDR2 SYDVKM. CDR3 in DNA: TGTGCCAGCAGTGGCCTTAGCTCCTACGAGCTGTACTTC. The encoded protein is CASSGLSSYELYF.

Worth noting for this clonotype: A read error may account for a junction end that differs from germline. This chain links TRBV6-5 with TRBJ1-1, with a weak D call TRBD1 (6 bases). The CDR3 runs 13 residues. From germline, CDR1 is MNHEY and CDR2 SVGAGI. CDR3 DNA sequence: TGTGTCAGCAGTTACAGGGAGAACACTGAAACTTTCTTT. Amino acids: CVSSYRENTETFF.